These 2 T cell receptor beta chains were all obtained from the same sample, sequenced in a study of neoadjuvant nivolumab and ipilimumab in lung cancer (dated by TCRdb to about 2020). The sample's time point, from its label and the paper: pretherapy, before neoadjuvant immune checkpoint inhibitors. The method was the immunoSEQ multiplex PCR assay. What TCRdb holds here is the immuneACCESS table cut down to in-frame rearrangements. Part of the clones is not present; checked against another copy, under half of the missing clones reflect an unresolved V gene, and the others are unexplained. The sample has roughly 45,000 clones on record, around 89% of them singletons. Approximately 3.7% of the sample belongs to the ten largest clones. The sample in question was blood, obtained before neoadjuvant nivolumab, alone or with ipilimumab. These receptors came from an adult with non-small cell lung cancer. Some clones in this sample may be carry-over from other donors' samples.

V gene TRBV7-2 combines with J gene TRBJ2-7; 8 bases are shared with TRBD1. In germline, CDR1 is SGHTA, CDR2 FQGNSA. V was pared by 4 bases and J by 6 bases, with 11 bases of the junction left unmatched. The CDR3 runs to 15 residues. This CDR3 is CASSSPEDRVPEQYF. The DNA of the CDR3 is TGTGCCAGCAGCTCCCCGGAGGACAGGGTGCCCGAGCAGTACTTC.

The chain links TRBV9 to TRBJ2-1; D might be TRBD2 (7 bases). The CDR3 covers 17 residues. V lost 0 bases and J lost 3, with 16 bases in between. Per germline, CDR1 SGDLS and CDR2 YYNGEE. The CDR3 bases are TGTGCCAGCAGCGTAGGAAGGGGGGGGACGATCTACAATGAGCAGTTCTTC. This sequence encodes CASSVGRGGTIYNEQFF.